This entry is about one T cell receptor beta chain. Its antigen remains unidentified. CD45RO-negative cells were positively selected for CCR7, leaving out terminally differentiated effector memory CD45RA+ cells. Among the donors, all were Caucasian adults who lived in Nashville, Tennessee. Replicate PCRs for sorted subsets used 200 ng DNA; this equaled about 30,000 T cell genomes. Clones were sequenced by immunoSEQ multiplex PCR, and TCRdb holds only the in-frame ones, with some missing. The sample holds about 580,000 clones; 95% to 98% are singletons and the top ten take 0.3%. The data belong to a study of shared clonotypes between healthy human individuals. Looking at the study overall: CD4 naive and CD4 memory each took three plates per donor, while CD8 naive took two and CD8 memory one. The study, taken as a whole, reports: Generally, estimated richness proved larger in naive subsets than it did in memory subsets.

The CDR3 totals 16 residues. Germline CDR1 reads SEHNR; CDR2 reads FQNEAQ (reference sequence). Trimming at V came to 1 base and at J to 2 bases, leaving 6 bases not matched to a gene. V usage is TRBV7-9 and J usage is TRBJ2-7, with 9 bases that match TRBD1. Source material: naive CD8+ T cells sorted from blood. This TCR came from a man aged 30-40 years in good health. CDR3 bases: TGTGCCAGCAGCTTAGTGGACCGGGACAGGGCCTACGAGCAGTACTTC. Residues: CASSLVDRDRAYEQYF.